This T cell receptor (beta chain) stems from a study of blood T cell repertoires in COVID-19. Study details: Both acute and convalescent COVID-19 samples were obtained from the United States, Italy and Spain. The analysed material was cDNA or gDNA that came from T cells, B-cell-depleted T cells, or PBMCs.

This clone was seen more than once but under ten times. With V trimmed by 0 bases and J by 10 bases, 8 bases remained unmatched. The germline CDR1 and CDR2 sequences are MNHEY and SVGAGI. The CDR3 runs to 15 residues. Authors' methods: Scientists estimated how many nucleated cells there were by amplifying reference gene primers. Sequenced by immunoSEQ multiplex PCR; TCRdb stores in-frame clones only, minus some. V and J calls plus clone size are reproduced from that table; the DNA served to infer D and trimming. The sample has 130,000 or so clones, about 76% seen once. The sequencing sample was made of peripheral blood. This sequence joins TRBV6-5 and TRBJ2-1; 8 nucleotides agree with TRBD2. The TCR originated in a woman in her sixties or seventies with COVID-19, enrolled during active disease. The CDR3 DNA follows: TGTGCCAGCAGTTACTCGGGACTAGATTTAAGGGAGCAGTTCTTC. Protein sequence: CASSYSGLDLREQFF.